The TCR beta chain described here comes from a study of T cell responses to AZD1222 COVID-19 vaccine. J lost 14 bases, V lost 5 bases, and 9 bases had no gene match. Per germline, CDR1 SEHNR and CDR2 FQNEAQ (reference sequence). This CDR3 comprises 12 residues. Data came from immunoSEQ multiplex PCR; TCRdb stores just in-frame clones and leaves some out. The table lists around 120,000 clones, 88% of them singletons. The clonotype was recovered from an adult in good health. The chain links TRBV7-9 to TRBJ2-3; 8 bases map to TRBD2. This specimen consisted of peripheral blood, obtained on day 0 of MenACWY control vaccination. The CDR3: CASSLGGTRLYF. The CDR3 DNA follows: TGTGCCAGCAGCCTGGGGGGGACTAGGTTGTATTTT.